This T cell receptor beta chain stems from a study of technical replicates of blood from several donors. Data came from immunoSEQ multiplex PCR; TCRdb stores just in-frame clones and leaves some out. The sample has almost 55,000 clones, roughly 94% seen once. Trimming cost V 3 bases and J 4 bases, with 19 bases left between them. Germline values: CDR1 SEHNR, CDR2 FQNEAQ (reference sequence). This CDR3 is 17 amino acids long. The sample was T cells isolated from PBMCs. This chain joins TRBV7-9 and TRBJ1-5; unclear D gene. The TCR was taken from a human donor in good health. DNA of the CDR3: TGTGCCAGCAGCTTTGTAGCTCGATTCGGCGGTAATCAGCCCCAGCATTTT. Translated, it gives CASSFVARFGGNQPQHF.